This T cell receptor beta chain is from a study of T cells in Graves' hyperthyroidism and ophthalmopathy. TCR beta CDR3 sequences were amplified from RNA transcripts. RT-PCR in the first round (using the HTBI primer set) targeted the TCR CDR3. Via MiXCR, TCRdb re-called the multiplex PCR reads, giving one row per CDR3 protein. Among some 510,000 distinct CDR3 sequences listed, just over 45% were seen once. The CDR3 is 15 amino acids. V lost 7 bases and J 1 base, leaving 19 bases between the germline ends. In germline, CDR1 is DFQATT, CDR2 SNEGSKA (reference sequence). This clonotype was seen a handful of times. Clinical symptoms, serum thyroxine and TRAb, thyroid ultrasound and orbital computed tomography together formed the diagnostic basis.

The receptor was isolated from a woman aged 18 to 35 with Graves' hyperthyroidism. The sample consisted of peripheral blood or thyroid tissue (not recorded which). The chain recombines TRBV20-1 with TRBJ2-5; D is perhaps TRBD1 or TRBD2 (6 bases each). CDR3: CSGQRGAIFQETQYF. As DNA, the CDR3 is TGCAGTGGCCAAAGGGGGGCGATCTTCCAAGAGACCCAGTACTTC.